A single sample gave rise to the 18 T cell receptor beta chains below, sequenced in a study of post-analysis software for immune sequencing data. TCR beta libraries were prepared from cDNA with unique molecular identifiers. One entry per CDR3 protein results from TCRdb running MiXCR on the PCR reads. Of 600,000 to 750,000 distinct CDR3 sequences in the sample, approximately 59% were seen once. The antigens of these receptors remain unknown. Study outcomes and limitations: Patients had higher frequencies than controls of about five TRBV segments, including TRBV5-6, TRBV5-1 and TRBV20-1.

The material sequenced was blood. The receptors derive from a girl aged 2-10 years with multiple sclerosis.

The chain has TRBV29-1 and TRBJ2-2; D gene ambiguous. V lost 6 bases and J lost 6, with 17 bases in between. CDR1 and CDR2 from the germline V gene are SQVTM and ANQGSEA. The CDR3 runs 14 residues. This chain's CDR3 is CSVRGTVGAGELFF. The CDR3 region has the DNA TGCAGCGTACGCGGCACTGTAGGCGCCGGGGAGCTGTTTTTT.

This clonotype showed up just a few times. This rearrangement joins TRBV10-3 to TRBJ2-5; 9 nucleotides line up with TRBD2. V lost 7 bases to trimming and J lost 3 bases; unmatched junction nucleotides: 3. Germline V lookup: CDR1 ENHRY, CDR2 SYGVKD. The CDR3 spans 13 residues. The CDR3 here is CAIKVAGEETQYF. The CDR3 coding sequence is TGTGCCATCAAGGTAGCGGGAGAAGAGACCCAGTACTTC.

The chain recombines TRBV20-1 with TRBJ2-3; 9 bases match TRBD1. The CDR3 spans 15 residues. Germline CDR1 is DFQATT and CDR2 is SNEGSKA (reference sequence). Unmatched junction bases numbered 9, after V lost 6 bases and J lost 2 bases. CDR3 protein: CSALGGTGITDTQYF. DNA for the CDR3: TGCAGTGCCCTAGGCGGGACAGGGATCACAGATACGCAGTATTTT.

This chain links TRBV4-1 with TRBJ2-1; 7 bases fit TRBD1. With V trimmed by 1 base and J by 7 bases, 13 bases remained unmatched. This CDR3 region has 17 residues. Germline CDR1 MGHRA, CDR2 YSYEKL. The DNA of the CDR3 is TGCGCCAGCAGCCAAGTGGAACAGGGGCCCCCTTCGAATGAGCAGTTCTTC. Translating gives CASSQVEQGPPSNEQFF.

This chain uses TRBV18 with TRBJ2-7; D not certain. CDR3 size: 14 residues. Germline values: CDR1 KGHSH, CDR2 LQKENI. V gave up 3 bases and J gave up 0 bases, with 9 bases separating them. CDR3: CASSPRWSSYEQYF. The DNA for the CDR3 is TGTGCCAGCTCACCGCGATGGAGCTCCTACGAGCAGTACTTC.

This chain links TRBV3-1 with TRBJ2-3, with 11 bases that match TRBD2. The germline V gene has CDR1 LGHDT and CDR2 YNNKEL (reference sequence). The V and J ends lost 2 bases and 4 bases, in that order; junction bases with no gene match: 2. The CDR3 has 15 amino acids. The CDR3: CASSQLAGGADTQYF. The CDR3 DNA sequence: TGTGCCAGCAGCCAACTAGCGGGGGGCGCAGATACGCAGTATTTT.

As regards this clonotype: One end of the junction is discordant with germline, which a read error may explain. The chain recombines TRBV25-1 with TRBJ1-2; no clear D gene. The CDR3 contains 14 residues. From germline, CDR1 is MGHDK and CDR2 SYGVNS. For the CDR3, the DNA is TGTGTCAGCAGTGAATCAAGCGGCCACTATGGCTACACCTTC. Its translation: CVSSESSGHYGYTF.

The chain has TRBV20-1 and TRBJ2-1, with 10 bases matching TRBD2. The V gene end was trimmed by 2 bases and the J gene end by 4 bases; junction bases not matched to a gene: 2. The CDR3 consists of 14 residues. Germline CDR1 DFQATT, CDR2 SNEGSKA (reference sequence). In DNA form, the CDR3 reads TGCAGTGCTAGAAGGACTAGCGGTTACAATGAGCAGTTCTTC. It specifies CSARRTSGYNEQFF.

The rearrangement uses TRBV20-1 and TRBJ2-1; 7 bases fit TRBD1. The V gene's germline CDR1 is DFQATT and CDR2 SNEGSKA (reference sequence). Trimming removed 1 base from V and 7 bases from J; junction bases left unmatched: 7. CDR3 length: 14 residues. In DNA form, the CDR3 reads TGCAGTGCTAGAGTTGACAGGGAACCAAATGAGCAGTTCTTC. Amino acids: CSARVDREPNEQFF.

The chain recombines TRBV7-9 with TRBJ2-7; TRBD2 aligns across 7 bases. The CDR3 runs 13 residues. Germline V gene sequence: CDR1 SEHNR, CDR2 FQNEAQ (reference sequence). With 5 bases clipped from V and 2 bases from J, the junction kept 3 bases outside the gene matches. CDR3 sequence reads: CASSPTSAYEQYF. In DNA, the CDR3 is TGTGCCAGCAGCCCCACTAGCGCCTACGAGCAGTACTTC.

The sample holds a few counts of this clonotype. The chain is built from TRBV6-5 and TRBJ2-6; no firm D call. The CDR3 loop spans 13 amino acids. Trimming removed 2 bases from V and 4 bases from J, with 3 bases in between. Germline V lookup: CDR1 MNHEY, CDR2 SVGAGI. The chain's CDR3 is CASSYEGANVLTF. The CDR3 nucleotides read TGTGCCAGCAGTTACGAAGGGGCCAACGTCCTGACTTTC.

This clonotype was detected ten times or more. This rearrangement joins TRBV20-1 to TRBJ2-3, with 7 bases that match TRBD2. Unmatched junction bases numbered 6, after V lost 4 bases and J lost 2 bases. Looked up from germline, CDR1 is DFQATT and CDR2 is SNEGSKA (reference sequence). The CDR3 loop spans 14 amino acids. The CDR3 DNA reads as TGCAGTGCTAATGAAGCGGGGAACACAGATACGCAGTATTTT. This encodes CSANEAGNTDTQYF.

This chain connects TRBV4-1 to TRBJ2-1; D is possibly TRBD1 (7 bases). CDR1 is MGHRA and CDR2 is YSYEKL in the germline V gene. V dropped 3 bases and J dropped 4 bases, with 22 bases sitting between them. The CDR3 spans 18 residues. DNA for the CDR3: TGCGCCAGCAGCCAGGAAAGCTGGAGGGGGCAAGGATACAATGAGCAGTTCTTC. Its protein is CASSQESWRGQGYNEQFF.

This clonotype was picked up a small number of times. V gene TRBV5-1 combines with J gene TRBJ2-3; tentatively, D is TRBD2 (5 bases). The V end was cut by 5 bases, the J end by 5 bases, with 15 bases between. CDR1 SGHRS and CDR2 YFSETQ come from the germline V gene. This CDR3 spans 14 amino acids. Written as DNA, the CDR3 is TGCGCCAGCAGTCTAACCACTAGGGAAGATACGCAGTATTTT. It yields the protein CASSLTTREDTQYF.

This clonotype appeared a few times. J is TRBJ1-4 and V is TRBV7-8; the D is unclear. CDR1 and CDR2 (germline): SGHVS, FQNEAQ. CDR3 length: 14 residues. Deletions cut 5 bases from V and 4 bases from J, with 11 bases between. CDR3 in DNA: TGTGCCAGCAGCCTAGGGAGCCTTAATGAAAAACTGTTTTTT. This gives the protein CASSLGSLNEKLFF.

This clonotype was recorded a few times. CDR3 sequence reads: CASSDADSTYEQYF. The CDR3 DNA is TGTGCCAGCAGTGATGCGGACAGTACCTACGAGCAGTACTTC. The J gene is TRBJ2-7, the V gene TRBV12-3 or TRBV12-4; D possibly corresponds to TRBD1 (6 bases). V lost 5 bases, J lost 2 bases, and 13 bases lay in between. CDR3 length: 14 residues.

J is TRBJ2-1 and V is TRBV20-1; 7 bases are shared with TRBD2. CDR3 length: 18 residues. Germline-derived CDR1 and CDR2 are DFQATT and SNEGSKA (reference sequence). With V trimmed by 4 bases and J by 7 bases, 22 bases remained unmatched. The CDR3 loop reads CSANTVEASGVSGNEQFF. Here the CDR3 DNA reads TGCAGTGCTAACACCGTGGAGGCTAGCGGAGTCTCGGGAAATGAGCAGTTCTTC.

V usage is TRBV5-1 and J usage is TRBJ1-1; D is unresolved. Trimming pared 6 bases from V and 1 base from J, leaving 7 bases between. Germline CDR1 SGHRS, CDR2 YFSETQ. The CDR3 totals 12 residues. The CDR3 nucleotides are TGCGCCAGCAAAACGACGAACACTGAAGCTTTCTTT. Translating it yields CASKTTNTEAFF.